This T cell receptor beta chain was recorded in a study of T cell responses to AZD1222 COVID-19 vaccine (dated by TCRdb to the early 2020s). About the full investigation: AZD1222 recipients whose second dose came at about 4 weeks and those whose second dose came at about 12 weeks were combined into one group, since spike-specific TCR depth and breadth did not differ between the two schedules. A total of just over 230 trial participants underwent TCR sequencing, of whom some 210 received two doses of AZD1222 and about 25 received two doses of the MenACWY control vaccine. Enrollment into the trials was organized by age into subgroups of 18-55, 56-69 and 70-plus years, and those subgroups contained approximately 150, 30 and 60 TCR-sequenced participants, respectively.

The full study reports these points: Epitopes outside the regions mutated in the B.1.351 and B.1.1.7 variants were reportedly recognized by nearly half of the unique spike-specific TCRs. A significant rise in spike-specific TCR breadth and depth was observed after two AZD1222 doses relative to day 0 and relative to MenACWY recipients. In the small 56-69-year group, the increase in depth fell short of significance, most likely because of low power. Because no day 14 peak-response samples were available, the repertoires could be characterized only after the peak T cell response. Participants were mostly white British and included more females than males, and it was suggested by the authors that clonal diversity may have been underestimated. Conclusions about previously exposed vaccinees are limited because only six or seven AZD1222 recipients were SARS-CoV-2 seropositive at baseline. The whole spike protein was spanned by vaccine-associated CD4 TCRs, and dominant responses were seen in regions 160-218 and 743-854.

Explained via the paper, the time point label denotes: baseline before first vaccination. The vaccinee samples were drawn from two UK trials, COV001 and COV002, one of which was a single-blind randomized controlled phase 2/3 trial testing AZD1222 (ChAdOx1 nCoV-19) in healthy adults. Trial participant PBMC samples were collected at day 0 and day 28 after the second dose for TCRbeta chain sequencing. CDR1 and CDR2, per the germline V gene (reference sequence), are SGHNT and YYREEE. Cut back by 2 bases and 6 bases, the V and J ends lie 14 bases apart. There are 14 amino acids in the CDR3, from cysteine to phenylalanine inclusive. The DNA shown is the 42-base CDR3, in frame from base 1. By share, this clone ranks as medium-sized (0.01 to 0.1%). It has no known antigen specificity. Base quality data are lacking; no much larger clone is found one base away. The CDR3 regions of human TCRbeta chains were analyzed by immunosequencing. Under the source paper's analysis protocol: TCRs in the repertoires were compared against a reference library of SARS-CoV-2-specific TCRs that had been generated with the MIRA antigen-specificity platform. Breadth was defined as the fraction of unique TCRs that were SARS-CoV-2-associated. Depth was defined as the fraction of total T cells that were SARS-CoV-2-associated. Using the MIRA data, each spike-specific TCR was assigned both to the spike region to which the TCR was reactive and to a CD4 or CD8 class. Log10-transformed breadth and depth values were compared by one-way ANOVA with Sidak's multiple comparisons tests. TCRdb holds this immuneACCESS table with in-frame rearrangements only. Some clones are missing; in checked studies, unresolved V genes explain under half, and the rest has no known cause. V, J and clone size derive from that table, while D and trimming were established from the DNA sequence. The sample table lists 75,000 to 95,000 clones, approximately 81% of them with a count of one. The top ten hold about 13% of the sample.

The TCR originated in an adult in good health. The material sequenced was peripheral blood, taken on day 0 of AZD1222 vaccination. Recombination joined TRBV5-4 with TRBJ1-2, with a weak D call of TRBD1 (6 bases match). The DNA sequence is TGTGCCAGCAGCTTCGGCGGGGGCGGTAATGGCTACACCTTC. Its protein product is CASSFGGGGNGYTF.